The following is a TCR beta chain sequence with its context. No antigen is known for it. This entry comes from a study of post-analysis software for immune sequencing data. Study background: The study covered relapsing-remitting, secondary progressive and progressive-relapsing courses of multiple sclerosis. Study-level findings and limits: Pronounced co-clustering by F measure was evident among identically batched samples. Significantly lower normalized Chao1 diversity was seen in multiple sclerosis patients than in controls. Patients used four to six TRBV segments, including TRBV5-6, TRBV5-1 and TRBV20-1, more often than controls.

This CDR3 comprises 14 residues. The germline gives CDR1 SGHVS, CDR2 FNYEAQ. Trimming took off 0 bases at V and 13 bases at J, with 16 bases between the two ends. TCR beta cDNA libraries had unique molecular identifiers. Input populations of 1 to 10 million T cells gave rise to approximately 500,000 cDNA molecules. One entry per CDR3 protein results from TCRdb running MiXCR on the PCR reads. This table holds approximately 770,000 distinct CDR3 sequences, about 45% found once. Sequencing used blood. The gene calls are TRBV7-6 and TRBJ2-1; D unclear. The origin of this receptor is a girl aged 5 to 17 with multiple sclerosis. The CDR3: CASSLAPPGATQFF. Here the CDR3 DNA reads TGTGCCAGCAGCTTAGCCCCGCCCGGAGCGACACAGTTCTTC.